A single sample is the source of the 13 T cell receptor beta chains below, sequenced in a study of T cell responses to AZD1222 COVID-19 vaccine. Assay: immunoSEQ multiplex PCR; the TCRdb copy retains only in-frame clones and omits some. The profile shows about 120,000 clones, 70% to 90% of them singletons. This material consisted of peripheral blood, taken on day 0 of AZD1222 vaccination. These receptors were taken from an adult in good health.

This clone was picked up one time. This chain's CDR3 is CASSPDRGSYEQYF. CDR3 DNA: TGTGCCAGCAGCCCCGACCGGGGGTCCTACGAGCAGTACTTC. The chain is built from TRBV7-2 and TRBJ2-7, with D tentatively TRBD2 (6 bases). Germline values: CDR1 SGHTA, CDR2 FQGNSA. V was clipped by 5 bases and J by 1 base, with 12 bases between them. The CDR3 runs to 14 residues. The complete variable domain, with remaining parts taken from reference TRBV7-2 and TRBJ2-7, reads GAGVSQSPSNKVTEKGKDVELRCDPISGHTALYWYRQSLGQGLEFLIYFQGNSAPDKSGLPSDRFSAERTGGSVSTLTIQRTQQEDSAVYLCASSPDRGSYEQYFGPGTRLTVT.

In the case of this clone: This sample includes further DNA sequences coding for the same CDR3. The chain uses TRBV5-1 and TRBJ1-1, with D possibly TRBD1 on 5 matching bases. This CDR3 has 13 residues. The V and J ends lost 3 bases and 1 base respectively, with 7 bases between them. From germline, CDR1 is SGHRS and CDR2 YFSETQ. This CDR3 is CASSSGQNTEAFF. As DNA, the CDR3 is TGCGCCAGCAGCTCCGGACAGAACACTGAAGCTTTCTTT. The entire variable domain, with the rest obtained from reference TRBV5-1 and TRBJ1-1, is as follows: KAGVTQTPRYLIKTRGQQVTLSCSPISGHRSVSWYQQTPGQGLQFLFEYFSETQRNKGNFPGRFSGRQFSNSRSEMNVSTLELGDSALYLCASSSGQNTEAFFGQGTRLTVV.

This clone was detected only once. J is TRBJ2-1 and V is TRBV19, with 10 bases matching TRBD1. V was pared by 4 bases and J by 3 bases, with 3 bases of the junction left unmatched. Germline lookup yields CDR1 LNHDA and CDR2 SQIVND (reference sequence). CDR3 length equals 15 residues. The CDR3 loop is CASSKRDRGYNEQFF. Written as DNA, the CDR3 is TGTGCCAGTAGTAAGCGGGACAGGGGCTACAATGAGCAGTTCTTC.

V usage is TRBV6-5 and J usage is TRBJ2-2; 8 positions match TRBD1. The CDR3 contains 15 residues. The V and J ends lost 7 bases and 4 bases, in that order; junction bases with no gene match: 8. The germline V gene has CDR1 MNHEY and CDR2 SVGAGI. CDR3 in amino acids: CASKGQGGGTGELFF. The CDR3 DNA is TGTGCCAGCAAAGGACAGGGTGGGGGCACCGGGGAGCTGTTTTTT.

The chain is built from TRBV12-3 or TRBV12-4 and TRBJ1-2; D is uncertain. The CDR3 has 12 amino acids. The V end lost 4 bases, the J end lost 1 base, and 4 bases lay between the germline ends. CDR3 sequence reads: CASSYYNYGYTF. In DNA form, the CDR3 reads TGTGCCAGCAGTTATTATAACTATGGCTACACCTTC.

The chain links TRBV28 to TRBJ2-5, with D possibly TRBD2 on 5 matching bases. Between the trimmed V and J ends, which lost 5 bases and 0 bases, there was a span of 10 bases. CDR1 MDHEN and CDR2 SYDVKM come from the germline V gene. This CDR3 has 14 amino acids. CDR3: CASSGRGYQETQYF. The DNA for the CDR3 is TGTGCCAGCAGTGGCCGGGGATACCAAGAGACCCAGTACTTC.

This chain joins TRBV19 and TRBJ1-1; a weak D match, TRBD1 (5 bases). V gave up 3 bases and J gave up 3 bases, with 14 bases separating them. The CDR3 is 15 residues long. Germline values: CDR1 LNHDA, CDR2 SQIVND (reference sequence). The CDR3, as DNA: TGTGCCAGTAGTATCGGGGGATTCAAGGACACTGAAGCTTTCTTT. Its protein is CASSIGGFKDTEAFF.

The rearrangement links TRBV5-8 to TRBJ1-5; D perhaps matches TRBD1 (5 bases). This CDR3 has 15 amino acids. Germline V CDR1 and CDR2: SGHTS, YDEGEE. The V end lost 5 bases, the J end lost 3 bases, and 15 bases lay between the germline ends. CDR3 region: CASSPWGGDNQPQHF. CDR3 nucleotides: TGTGCCAGCAGTCCATGGGGGGGAGACAATCAGCCCCAGCATTTT.

V and J are TRBV27 and TRBJ1-2; D possibly corresponds to TRBD1 (6 bases). Germline V gives CDR1 MNHEY, CDR2 SMNVEV (reference sequence). The V and J ends lost 6 bases and 0 bases respectively, with 14 bases between them. CDR3 length: 15 residues. CDR3 sequence: CASRKGHNSNYGYTF. CDR3 in DNA: TGTGCCAGCAGAAAGGGACACAACTCTAACTATGGCTACACCTTC.

DNA for the CDR3: TGTGCCAGCAGCTTACGGGACAGATCTTCAACAGATACGCAGTATTTT. Protein: CASSLRDRSSTDTQYF. The chain uses TRBV7-6 and TRBJ2-3, with 7 positions matching TRBD1. V lost 2 bases and J lost 3; bases outside the gene matches: 8. The CDR3 totals 16 residues. In germline, CDR1 is SGHVS, CDR2 FNYEAQ.

As regards this clone: The identical CDR3 is also encoded by other nucleotide sequences in the sample. The CDR3 here is CASSLTTDTQYF. CDR3 nucleotides: TGCGCCAGCAGCTTGACTACAGATACGCAGTATTTT. The J gene is TRBJ2-3, the V gene TRBV5-1; D gene ambiguous. Germline CDR1 is SGHRS and CDR2 is YFSETQ. The CDR3 is 12 residues long. Between the trimmed V and J ends, which lost 1 base and 3 bases, there was a span of 3 bases. The complete variable domain, with remaining parts taken from reference TRBV5-1 and TRBJ2-3, reads KAGVTQTPRYLIKTRGQQVTLSCSPISGHRSVSWYQQTPGQGLQFLFEYFSETQRNKGNFPGRFSGRQFSNSRSEMNVSTLELGDSALYLCASSLTTDTQYFGPGTRLTVL.

The genes are TRBV9 and TRBJ2-3, with TRBD2 identical over 7 bases. The germline V gene has CDR1 SGDLS and CDR2 YYNGEE. The CDR3 is 16 residues long. The junction had 7 bases not matched to a gene; V was cut back by 3 bases and J by 0 bases. In DNA, the CDR3 is TGTGCCAGCAGCGGGGGCGGGAGATCTAGCACAGATACGCAGTATTTT. It yields the protein CASSGGGRSSTDTQYF.

The rearrangement links TRBV6-5 to TRBJ1-2; TRBD1 aligns across 8 bases. After removal of 6 bases from V and 4 bases from J, the junction contained 7 bases not matched to a gene. The germline V gene has CDR1 MNHEY and CDR2 SVGAGI. The CDR3 length is 14 residues. CDR3 amino acids: CASRVGQGIYGYTF. The DNA for the CDR3 is TGTGCCAGCAGAGTCGGACAGGGTATCTATGGCTACACCTTC.